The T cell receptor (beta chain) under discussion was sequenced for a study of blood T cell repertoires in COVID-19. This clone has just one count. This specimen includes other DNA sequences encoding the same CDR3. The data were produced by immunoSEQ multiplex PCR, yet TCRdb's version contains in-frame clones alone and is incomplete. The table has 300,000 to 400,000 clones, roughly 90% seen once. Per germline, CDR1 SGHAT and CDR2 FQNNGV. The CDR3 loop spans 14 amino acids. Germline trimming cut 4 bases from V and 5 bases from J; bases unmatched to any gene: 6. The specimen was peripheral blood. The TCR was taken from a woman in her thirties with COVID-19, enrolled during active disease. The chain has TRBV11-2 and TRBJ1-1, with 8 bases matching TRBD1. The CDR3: CASSSQGAGTEAFF. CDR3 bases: TGTGCCAGCAGCTCCCAGGGGGCGGGTACTGAAGCTTTCTTT.